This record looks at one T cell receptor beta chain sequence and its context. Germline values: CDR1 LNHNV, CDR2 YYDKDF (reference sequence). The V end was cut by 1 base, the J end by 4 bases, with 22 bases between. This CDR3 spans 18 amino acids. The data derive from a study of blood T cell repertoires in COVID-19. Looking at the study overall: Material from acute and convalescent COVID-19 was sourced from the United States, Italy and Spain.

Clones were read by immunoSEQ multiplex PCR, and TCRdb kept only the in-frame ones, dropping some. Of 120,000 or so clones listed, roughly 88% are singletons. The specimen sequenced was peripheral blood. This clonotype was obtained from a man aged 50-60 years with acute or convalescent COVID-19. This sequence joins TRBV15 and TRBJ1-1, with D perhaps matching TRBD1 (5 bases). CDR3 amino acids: CATSRGPREVGMSTEAFF. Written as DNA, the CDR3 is TGTGCCACCAGCAGAGGTCCCAGGGAGGTCGGGATGAGCACTGAAGCTTTCTTT.